The clone carrying this TCR beta chain was seen ten or more times. Trimming left V 4 bases short and J 0 bases short, with 7 bases between. The CDR3 is 14 amino acids. In germline, CDR1 is LGHNA, CDR2 YSLEER. The data were taken from a study of T-cell reconstitution after alpha-beta-depleted transplantation in children. The TCRbeta library was prepared with unique molecular identifiers. TCRdb re-analysed the PCR reads in MiXCR, keeping a single row per CDR3 protein. The data show about 600,000 distinct CDR3 sequences, 23% seen once. The sequence was collected from a boy younger than two who had a stem cell transplant for acute myeloid leukemia, so the T cells may come from the graft donor. The specimen was PBMCs, mostly from graft donor cells, collected 360 days after TCRalphabeta/CD19-depleted stem cell transplant. V gene TRBV4-3 combines with J gene TRBJ2-1; D remains unclear. The CDR3 sequence: CASSPSSSYNEQFF. The CDR3 bases are TGCGCCAGCAGCCCATCTAGCTCCTACAATGAGCAGTTCTTC.